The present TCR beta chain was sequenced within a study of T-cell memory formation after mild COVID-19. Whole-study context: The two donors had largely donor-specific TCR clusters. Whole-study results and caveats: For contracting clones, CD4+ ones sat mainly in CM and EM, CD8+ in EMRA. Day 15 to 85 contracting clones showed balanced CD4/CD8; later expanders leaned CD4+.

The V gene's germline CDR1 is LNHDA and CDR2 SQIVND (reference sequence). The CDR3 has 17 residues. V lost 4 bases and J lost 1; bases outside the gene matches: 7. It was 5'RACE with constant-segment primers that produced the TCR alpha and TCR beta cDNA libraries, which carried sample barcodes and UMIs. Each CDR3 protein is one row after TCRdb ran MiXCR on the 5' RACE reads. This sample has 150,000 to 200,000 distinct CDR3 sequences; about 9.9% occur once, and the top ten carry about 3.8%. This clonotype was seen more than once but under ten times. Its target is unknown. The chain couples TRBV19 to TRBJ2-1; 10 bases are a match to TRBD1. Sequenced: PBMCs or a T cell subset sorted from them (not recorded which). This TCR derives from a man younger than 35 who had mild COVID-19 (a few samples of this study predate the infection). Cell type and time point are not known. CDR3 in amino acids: CASSRTGTGVSYNEQFF. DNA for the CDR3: TGTGCCAGTAGTAGGACCGGGACAGGGGTTTCCTACAATGAGCAGTTCTTC.